The T cell receptor beta chain described here comes from a study of blood T cell repertoires in COVID-19. The assay was immunoSEQ multiplex PCR, and TCRdb's table has in-frame clones only and misses some. Of about 160,000 clones listed, about 90% are singletons. This clone was seen a single time. Trimming stripped 3 bases from V and 6 bases from J, with 6 bases between. This CDR3 is built from 12 residues. CDR1 GTSNPN and CDR2 SVGIG come from the germline V gene (reference sequence). The sequenced material came from peripheral blood. The genes are TRBV30 and TRBJ1-6; D might be TRBD1 (6 bases). This receptor was obtained from a man younger than 45 with COVID-19, enrolled during active disease. The CDR3 protein is CAWRDSNSPLHF. In nucleotides, the CDR3 is TGTGCCTGGAGGGACAGTAATTCACCCCTCCACTTT.